Listed below are T cell receptor beta chains from one sample, sequenced in a study of T cells in Graves' hyperthyroidism and ophthalmopathy. TCRdb fed the multiplex PCR reads into MiXCR, producing one record per CDR3 protein. Here the sample spans 300,000 to 450,000 distinct CDR3 sequences, 17% being singletons. Input material: blood. Every receptor here comes from a woman aged 25-40 years with Graves' hyperthyroidism that later progressed to Graves' ophthalmopathy. The CDR3 runs from the conserved cysteine through the conserved F or W. D genes are given only for firm matches. The size field is filled for only some rows; it gives once, few, many or a size class.

CDR3 length | clone size | J gene | V gene | D gene | CDR3 protein
13 | - | TRBJ1-1 | TRBV4-1 | TRBD1 | CASSQTTTGGAFF
14 | few | TRBJ2-3 | TRBV5-1 | - | CASSLGLAVGTQYF
15 | many | TRBJ2-3 | TRBV3-1 | TRBD2 | CASSQDGGGGDTQYF
15 | - | TRBJ1-5 | TRBV28 | - | CASSRTDRFNQPQHF
17 | many | TRBJ2-1 | TRBV2 | - | CASSEAVPSEPYNEQFF
11 | many | TRBJ1-1 | TRBV12-3/TRBV12-4 | - | CASSFAGEAFF
16 | many | TRBJ1-4 | TRBV10-3 | - | CAISSGVADQNEKLFF
12 | - | TRBJ1-1 | TRBV5-6 | - | CASSVLYTEAFF
14 | - | TRBJ1-4 | TRBV12-3/TRBV12-4 | - | CASSTRETNEKLFF
13 | - | TRBJ2-1 | TRBV19 | - | CASSEKGYNEQFF
13 | many | TRBJ1-5 | TRBV6-2/TRBV6-3 | - | CASNQGFAQPQHF
14 | many | TRBJ2-1 | TRBV11-1 | TRBD1 | CASSRRGTGNEQFF
15 | many | TRBJ2-3 | TRBV15 | TRBD1 | CATSLDRGGTDTQYF
14 | - | TRBJ1-4 | TRBV7-2 | - | CASSLAGGGGKLFF
14 | - | TRBJ1-5 | TRBV6-1 | - | CASSEADRTQPQHF
15 | many | TRBJ2-1 | TRBV13 | - | CASSSPRGPYNEQFF
13 | many | TRBJ2-3 | TRBV29-1 | - | CSVAGFGTDTQYF
13 | many | TRBJ2-1 | TRBV10-3 | - | CAISETSSNEQFF
14 | - | TRBJ2-7 | TRBV2 | TRBD2 | CASSETSGTYEQCF
12 | many | TRBJ1-2 | TRBV29-1 | TRBD1 | CSVGGTGAGYTF
15 | many | TRBJ2-1 | TRBV2 | - | CASIRGPAADNEQFF
15 | many | TRBJ2-2 | TRBV11-3 | - | CASSRETGNTGELFF